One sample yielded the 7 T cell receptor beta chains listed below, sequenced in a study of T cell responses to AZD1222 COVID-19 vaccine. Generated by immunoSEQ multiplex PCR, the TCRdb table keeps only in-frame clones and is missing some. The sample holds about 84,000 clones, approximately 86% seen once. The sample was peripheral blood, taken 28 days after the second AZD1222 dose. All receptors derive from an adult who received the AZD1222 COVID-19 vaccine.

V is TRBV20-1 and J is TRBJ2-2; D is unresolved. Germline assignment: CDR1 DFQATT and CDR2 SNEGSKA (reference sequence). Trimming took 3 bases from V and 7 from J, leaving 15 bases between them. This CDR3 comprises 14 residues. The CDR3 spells CSASSLEVGGELFF. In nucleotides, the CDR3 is TGCAGTGCTAGTTCATTAGAAGTTGGCGGGGAGCTGTTTTTT.

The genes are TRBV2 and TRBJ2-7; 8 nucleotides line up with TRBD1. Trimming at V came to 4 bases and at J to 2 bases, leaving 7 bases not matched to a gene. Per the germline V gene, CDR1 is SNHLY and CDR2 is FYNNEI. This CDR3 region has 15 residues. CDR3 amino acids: CASSGRQGLTYEQYF. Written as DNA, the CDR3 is TGTGCCAGCAGTGGTCGACAGGGGCTCACCTACGAGCAGTACTTC.

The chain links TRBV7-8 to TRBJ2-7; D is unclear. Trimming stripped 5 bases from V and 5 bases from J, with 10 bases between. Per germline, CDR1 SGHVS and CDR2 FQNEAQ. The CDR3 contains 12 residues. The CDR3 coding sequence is TGTGCCAGCAGCCCCCGCAGCCACGAGCAGTACTTC. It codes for CASSPRSHEQYF.

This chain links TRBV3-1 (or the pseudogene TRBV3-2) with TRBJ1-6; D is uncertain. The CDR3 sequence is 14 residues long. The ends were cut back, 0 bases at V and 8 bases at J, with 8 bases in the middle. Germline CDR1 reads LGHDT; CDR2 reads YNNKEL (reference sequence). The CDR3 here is CASSQDQRHSPLHF. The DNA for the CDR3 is TGTGCCAGCAGCCAAGATCAGAGGCATTCACCCCTCCACTTT.

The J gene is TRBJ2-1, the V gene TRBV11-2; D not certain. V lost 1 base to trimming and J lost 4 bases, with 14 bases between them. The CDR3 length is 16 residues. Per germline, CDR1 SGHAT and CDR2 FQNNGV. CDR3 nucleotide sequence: TGTGCCAGCAGCTTAGGCGGAAATAGTGTGTACAATGAGCAGTTCTTC. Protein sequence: CASSLGGNSVYNEQFF.

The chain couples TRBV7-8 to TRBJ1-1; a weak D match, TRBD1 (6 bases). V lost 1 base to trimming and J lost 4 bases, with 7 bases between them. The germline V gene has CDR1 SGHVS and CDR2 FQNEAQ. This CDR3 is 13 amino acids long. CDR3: CASSLVRGTEAFF. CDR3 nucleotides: TGTGCCAGCAGCTTAGTCAGGGGCACTGAAGCTTTCTTT.

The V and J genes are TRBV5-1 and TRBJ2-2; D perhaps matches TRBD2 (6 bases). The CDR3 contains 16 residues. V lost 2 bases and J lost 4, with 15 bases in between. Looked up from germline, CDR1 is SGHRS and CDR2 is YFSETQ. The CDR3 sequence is CASSFGGGGGTGELFF. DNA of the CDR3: TGCGCCAGCAGCTTCGGGGGAGGCGGAGGCACCGGGGAGCTGTTTTTT.